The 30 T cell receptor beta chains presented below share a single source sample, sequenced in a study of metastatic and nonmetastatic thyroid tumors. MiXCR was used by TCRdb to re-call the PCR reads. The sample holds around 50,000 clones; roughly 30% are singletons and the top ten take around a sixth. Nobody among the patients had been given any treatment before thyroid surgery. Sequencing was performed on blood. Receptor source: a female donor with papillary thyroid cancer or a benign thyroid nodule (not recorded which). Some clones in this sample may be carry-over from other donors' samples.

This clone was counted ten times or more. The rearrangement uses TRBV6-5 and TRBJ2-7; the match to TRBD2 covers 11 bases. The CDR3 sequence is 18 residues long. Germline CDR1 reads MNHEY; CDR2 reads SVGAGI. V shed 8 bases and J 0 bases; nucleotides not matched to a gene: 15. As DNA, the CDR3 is TGTGCCAGCCCTCCGGGACTAGCGGATCACTCCCTCTCCTACGAGCAGTACTTC. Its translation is CASPPGLADHSLSYEQYF.

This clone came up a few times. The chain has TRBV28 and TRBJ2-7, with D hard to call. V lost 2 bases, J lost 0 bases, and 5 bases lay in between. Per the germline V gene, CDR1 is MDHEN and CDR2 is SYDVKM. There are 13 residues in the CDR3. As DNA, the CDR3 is TGTGCCAGCAGTTTAGCCTCCTCCTACGAGCAGTACTTC. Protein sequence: CASSLASSYEQYF.

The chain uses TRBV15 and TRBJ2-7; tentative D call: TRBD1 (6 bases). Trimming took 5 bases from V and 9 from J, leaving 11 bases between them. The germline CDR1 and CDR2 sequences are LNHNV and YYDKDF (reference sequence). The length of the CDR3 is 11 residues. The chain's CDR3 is CATSGQWWQYF. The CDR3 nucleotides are TGTGCCACCAGCGGACAGTGGTGGCAGTACTTC.

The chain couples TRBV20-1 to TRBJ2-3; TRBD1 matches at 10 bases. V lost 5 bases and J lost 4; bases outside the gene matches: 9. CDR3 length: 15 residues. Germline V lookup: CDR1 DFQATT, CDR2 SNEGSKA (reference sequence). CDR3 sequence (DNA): TGCAGTGCTGATGGACGGGACAGGGGAGCAGATACGCAGTATTTT. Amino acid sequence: CSADGRDRGADTQYF.

The CDR3 DNA sequence: TGTGCCAGCAGCTTAACAGGGGGCTATGGCTACACCTTC. Translation gives CASSLTGGYGYTF. The chain uses TRBV7-3 and TRBJ1-2, with D tentatively TRBD1 (6 bases). This CDR3 region has 13 residues. V gave up 0 bases and J gave up 4 bases, with 6 bases separating them. The V gene's germline CDR1 is SGHTA and CDR2 FQGTGA.

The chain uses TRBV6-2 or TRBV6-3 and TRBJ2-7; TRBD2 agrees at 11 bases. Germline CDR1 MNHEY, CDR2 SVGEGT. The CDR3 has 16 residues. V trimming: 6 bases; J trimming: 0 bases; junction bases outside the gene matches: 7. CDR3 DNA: TGTGCCAGCAGGGGGACTAGCGGCCAATACTCCTACGAGCAGTACTTC. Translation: CASRGTSGQYSYEQYF.

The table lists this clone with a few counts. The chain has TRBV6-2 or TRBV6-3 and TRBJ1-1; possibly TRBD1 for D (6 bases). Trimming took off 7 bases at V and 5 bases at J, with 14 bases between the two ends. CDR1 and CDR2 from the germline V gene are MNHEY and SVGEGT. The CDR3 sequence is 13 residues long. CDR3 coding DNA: TGTGCCAGCATGTGGGGGCTGGGGACTGAAGCTTTCTTT. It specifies CASMWGLGTEAFF.

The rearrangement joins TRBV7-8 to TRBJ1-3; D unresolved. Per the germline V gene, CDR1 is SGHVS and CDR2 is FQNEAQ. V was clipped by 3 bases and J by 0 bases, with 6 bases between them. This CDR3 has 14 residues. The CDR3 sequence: CASSFYSSGNTIYF. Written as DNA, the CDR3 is TGTGCCAGCAGCTTCTATAGCTCTGGAAACACCATATATTTT.

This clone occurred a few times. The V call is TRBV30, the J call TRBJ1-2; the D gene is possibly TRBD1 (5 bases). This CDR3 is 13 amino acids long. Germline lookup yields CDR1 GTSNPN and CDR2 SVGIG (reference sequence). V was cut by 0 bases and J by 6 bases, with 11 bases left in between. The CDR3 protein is CAWSVGHWDGYTF. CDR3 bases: TGTGCCTGGAGTGTAGGACATTGGGATGGCTACACCTTC.

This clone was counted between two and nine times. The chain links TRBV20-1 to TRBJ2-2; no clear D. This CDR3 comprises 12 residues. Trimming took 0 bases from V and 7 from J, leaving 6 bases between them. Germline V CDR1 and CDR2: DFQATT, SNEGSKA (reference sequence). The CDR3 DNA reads TGCAGTGCTAGAGATCCCGACGGGGAGCTGTTTTTT. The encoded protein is CSARDPDGELFF.

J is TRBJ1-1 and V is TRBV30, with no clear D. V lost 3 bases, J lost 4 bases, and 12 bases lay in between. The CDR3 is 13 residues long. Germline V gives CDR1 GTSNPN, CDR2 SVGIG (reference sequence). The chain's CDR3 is CAWSRGRGTEAFF. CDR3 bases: TGTGCCTGGAGCCGTGGACGGGGCACTGAAGCTTTCTTT.

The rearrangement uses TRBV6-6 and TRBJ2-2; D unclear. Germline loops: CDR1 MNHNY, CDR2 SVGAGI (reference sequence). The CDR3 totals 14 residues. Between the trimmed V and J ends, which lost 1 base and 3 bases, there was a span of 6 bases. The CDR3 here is CASSYFRDTGELFF. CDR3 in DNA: TGTGCCAGCAGTTACTTTCGGGACACCGGGGAGCTGTTTTTT.

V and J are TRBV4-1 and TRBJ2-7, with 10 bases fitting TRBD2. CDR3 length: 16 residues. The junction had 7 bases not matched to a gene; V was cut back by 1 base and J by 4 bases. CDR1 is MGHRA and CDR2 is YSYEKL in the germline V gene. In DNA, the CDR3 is TGCGCCAGCAGCCAAGGTTCAAGCGGGAGGGCTTACGAGCAGTACTTC. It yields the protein CASSQGSSGRAYEQYF.

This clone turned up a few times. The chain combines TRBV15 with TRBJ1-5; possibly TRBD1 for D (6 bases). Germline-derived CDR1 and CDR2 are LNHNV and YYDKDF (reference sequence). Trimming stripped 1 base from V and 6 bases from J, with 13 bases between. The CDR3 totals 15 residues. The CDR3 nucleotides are TGTGCCACCAGCAGAGGGGCAGGGGATGGTCAGCCCCAGCATTTT. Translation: CATSRGAGDGQPQHF.

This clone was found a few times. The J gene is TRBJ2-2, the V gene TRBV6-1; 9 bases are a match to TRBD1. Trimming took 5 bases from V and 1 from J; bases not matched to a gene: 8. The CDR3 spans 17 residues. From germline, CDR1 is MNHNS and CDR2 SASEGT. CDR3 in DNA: TGTGCCAGCAGTCCAGTCGGGACAGGGCAGAACACCGGGGAGCTGTTTTTT. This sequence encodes CASSPVGTGQNTGELFF.

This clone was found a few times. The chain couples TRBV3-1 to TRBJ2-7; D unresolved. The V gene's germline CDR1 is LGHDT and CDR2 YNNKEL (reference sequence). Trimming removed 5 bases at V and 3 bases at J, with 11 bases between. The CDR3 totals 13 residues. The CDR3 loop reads CASSTTLSYEQYF. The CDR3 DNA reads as TGTGCCAGCAGCACGACGTTAAGCTACGAGCAGTACTTC.

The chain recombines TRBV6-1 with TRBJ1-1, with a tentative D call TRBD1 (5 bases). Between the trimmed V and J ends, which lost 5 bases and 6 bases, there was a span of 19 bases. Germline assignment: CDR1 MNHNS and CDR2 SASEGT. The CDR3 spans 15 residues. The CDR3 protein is CASSLPGGLGSEAFF. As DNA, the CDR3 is TGTGCCAGCAGTCTTCCCGGGGGACTAGGCTCTGAAGCTTTCTTT.

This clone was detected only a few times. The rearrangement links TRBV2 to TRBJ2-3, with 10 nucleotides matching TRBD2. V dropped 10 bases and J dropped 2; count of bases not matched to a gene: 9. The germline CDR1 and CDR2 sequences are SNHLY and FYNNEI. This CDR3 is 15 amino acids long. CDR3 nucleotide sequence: TGTGCCATCCACCGACTAGCGGGTGCCACAGATACGCAGTATTTT. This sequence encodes CAIHRLAGATDTQYF.

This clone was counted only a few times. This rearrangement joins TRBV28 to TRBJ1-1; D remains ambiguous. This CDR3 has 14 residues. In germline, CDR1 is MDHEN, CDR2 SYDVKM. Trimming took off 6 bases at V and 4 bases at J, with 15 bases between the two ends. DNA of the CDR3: TGTGCCAGCAGCATAGGGCCCGGTGGCACTGAAGCTTTCTTT. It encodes CASSIGPGGTEAFF.

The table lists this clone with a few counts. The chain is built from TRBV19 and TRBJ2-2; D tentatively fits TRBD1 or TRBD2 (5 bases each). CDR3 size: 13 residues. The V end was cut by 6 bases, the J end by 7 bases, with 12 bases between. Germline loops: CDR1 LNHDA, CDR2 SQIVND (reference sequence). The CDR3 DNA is TGTGCCAGTAGCAGACATGGGGGCGGGGAGCTGTTTTTT. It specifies CASSRHGGGELFF.

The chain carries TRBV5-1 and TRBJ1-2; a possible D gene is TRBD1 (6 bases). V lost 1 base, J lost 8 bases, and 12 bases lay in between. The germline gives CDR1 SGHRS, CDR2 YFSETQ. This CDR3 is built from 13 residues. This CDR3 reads CASSLMEGEGYTF. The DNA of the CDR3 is TGCGCCAGCAGCTTGATGGAGGGGGAGGGCTACACCTTC.

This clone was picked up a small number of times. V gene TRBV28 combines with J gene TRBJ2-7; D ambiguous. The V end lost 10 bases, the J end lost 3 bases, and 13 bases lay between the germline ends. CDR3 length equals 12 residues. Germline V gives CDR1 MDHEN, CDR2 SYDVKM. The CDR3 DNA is TGTGCCAACAAGGACGGTATCTACGAGCAGTACTTC. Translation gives CANKDGIYEQYF.

The CDR3 spells CASSLVPGGIKTEAFF. As DNA, the CDR3 is TGTGCCAGCAGCTTAGTCCCAGGGGGAATCAAAACTGAAGCTTTCTTT. The gene calls are TRBV11-1 and TRBJ1-1; 7 nucleotides agree with TRBD1. From germline, CDR1 is SGHAT and CDR2 FQDESV (reference sequence). V trimming: 1 base; J trimming: 5 bases; junction bases outside the gene matches: 10. The CDR3 has 16 residues.

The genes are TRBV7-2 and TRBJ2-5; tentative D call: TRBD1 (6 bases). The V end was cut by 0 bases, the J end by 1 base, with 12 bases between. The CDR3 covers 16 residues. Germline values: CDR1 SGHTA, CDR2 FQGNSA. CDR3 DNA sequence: TGTGCCAGCAGCTTAGCGCCCAGACAGGCCCAAGAGACCCAGTACTTC. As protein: CASSLAPRQAQETQYF.

The DNA of the CDR3 is TGCAGTGCTAGAACTAGCGGGAGGTGGGGGAGCACAGATACGCAGTATTTT. Its protein product is CSARTSGRWGSTDTQYF. This chain connects TRBV20-1 to TRBJ2-3; 12 positions match TRBD2. Germline CDR1 is DFQATT and CDR2 is SNEGSKA (reference sequence). J gave up 0 bases and V 2 bases, and 6 bases lay outside the gene matches. The length of the CDR3 is 17 residues.

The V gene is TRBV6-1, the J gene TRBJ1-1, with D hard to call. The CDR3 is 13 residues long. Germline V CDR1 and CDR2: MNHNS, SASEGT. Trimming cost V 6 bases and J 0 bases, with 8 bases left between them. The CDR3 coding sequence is TGTGCCAGCAGCGGACGTATGAACACTGAAGCTTTCTTT. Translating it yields CASSGRMNTEAFF.

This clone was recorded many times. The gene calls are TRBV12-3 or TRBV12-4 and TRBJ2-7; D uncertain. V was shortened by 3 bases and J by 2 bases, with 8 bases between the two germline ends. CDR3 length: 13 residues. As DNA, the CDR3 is TGTGCCAGCAGTTTCGCTTTAACCTACGAGCAGTACTTC. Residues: CASSFALTYEQYF.

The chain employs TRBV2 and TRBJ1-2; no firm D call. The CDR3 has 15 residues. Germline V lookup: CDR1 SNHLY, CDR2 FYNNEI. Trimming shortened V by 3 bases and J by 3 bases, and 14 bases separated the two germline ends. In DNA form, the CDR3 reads TGTGCCAGCAGTGAGGATGGCAGGAGGGACTATGGCTACACCTTC. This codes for CASSEDGRRDYGYTF. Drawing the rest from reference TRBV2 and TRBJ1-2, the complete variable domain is EPEVTQTPSHQVTQMGQEVILRCVPISNHLYFYWYRQILGQKVEFLVSFYNNEISEKSEIFDDQFSVERPDGSNFTLKIRSTKLEDSAMYFCASSEDGRRDYGYTFGSGTRLTVV.

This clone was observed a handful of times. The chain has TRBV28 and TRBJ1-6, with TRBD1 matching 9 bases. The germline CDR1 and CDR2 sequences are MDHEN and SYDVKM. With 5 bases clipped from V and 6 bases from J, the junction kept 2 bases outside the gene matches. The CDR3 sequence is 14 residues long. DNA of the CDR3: TGTGCCAGCAGTGGGACAGGGACTAATTCACCCCTCCACTTT. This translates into CASSGTGTNSPLHF.

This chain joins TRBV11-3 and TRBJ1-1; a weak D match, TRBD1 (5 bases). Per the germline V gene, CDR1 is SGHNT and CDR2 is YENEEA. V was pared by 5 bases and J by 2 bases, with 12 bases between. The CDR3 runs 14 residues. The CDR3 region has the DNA TGTGCCAGCAGCCCCGATGGGGGTAACACTGAAGCTTTCTTT. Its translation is CASSPDGGNTEAFF.